This is a list of T cell receptor beta chains from one sample in a study of blood T cell repertoires in COVID-19. The assay was immunoSEQ multiplex PCR, and TCRdb's table has in-frame clones only and misses some. The table records fewer than 80,000 clones, 85% to 90% of them present only once. The source material was peripheral blood. Every receptor here comes from a woman between 50 and 59 years old with active or convalescent COVID-19. The CDR3 runs from the conserved cysteine through the conserved F or W. The order of the fields is D gene, V gene, J gene, CDR3 length, clone size, CDR3 protein, CDR3 DNA. The D gene is left open where the match is weak. A row's size may be missing; if present it is once, few, many or a size class.

d_gene: TRBD1
v_gene: TRBV9
j_gene: TRBJ1-2
len: 12
abundance: -
CDR3aa: CASSRTGGGYTF
CDR3nt: TGTGCCAGCAGCCGCACAGGGGGGGGCTACACCTTC

d_gene: TRBD2
v_gene: TRBV20-1
j_gene: TRBJ2-1
len: 15
abundance: -
CDR3aa: CSASVASGSYNEQFF
CDR3nt: TGCAGTGCTAGTGTAGCTAGCGGCTCCTACAATGAGCAGTTCTTC

d_gene: TRBD1
v_gene: TRBV9
j_gene: TRBJ2-7
len: 15
abundance: -
CDR3aa: CASSPGTGGGYEQYF
CDR3nt: TGTGCCAGCAGCCCCGGGACAGGGGGCGGGTACGAGCAGTACTTC

d_gene: -
v_gene: TRBV10-1
j_gene: TRBJ2-5
len: 15
abundance: -
CDR3aa: CASNWTLLFQETQYF
CDR3nt: TGCGCCAGCAATTGGACACTCTTATTCCAAGAGACCCAGTACTTC

d_gene: TRBD1
v_gene: TRBV3-1/TRBV3-2
j_gene: TRBJ1-5
len: 15
abundance: -
CDR3aa: CASSQGTGGSQPQHF
CDR3nt: TGTGCCAGCAGCCAAGGGACAGGGGGCAGCCAGCCCCAGCATTTT

d_gene: -
v_gene: TRBV5-5
j_gene: TRBJ1-5
len: 17
abundance: few
CDR3aa: CASSTQVLLTQDQPQHF
CDR3nt: TGTGCCAGCAGCACACAGGTCCTCCTGACTCAGGATCAGCCCCAGCATTTT

d_gene: -
v_gene: TRBV7-2
j_gene: TRBJ2-2
len: 15
abundance: -
CDR3aa: CASSLVSDKTGELFF
CDR3nt: TGTGCCAGCAGCTTAGTGAGCGATAAAACCGGGGAGCTGTTTTTT

d_gene: TRBD1
v_gene: TRBV19
j_gene: TRBJ2-7
len: 12
abundance: -
CDR3aa: CASSPVTGEQYF
CDR3nt: TGTGCCAGTAGTCCCGTGACAGGGGAGCAGTACTTC

d_gene: TRBD2
v_gene: TRBV4-2
j_gene: TRBJ2-7
len: 16
abundance: -
CDR3aa: CASSQPGSSGPYEQYF
CDR3nt: TGTGCCAGCAGCCAGCCCGGATCTAGCGGGCCCTACGAGCAGTACTTC

d_gene: -
v_gene: TRBV5-1
j_gene: TRBJ2-3
len: 16
abundance: few
CDR3aa: CASSLGARGSTDTQYF
CDR3nt: TGCGCCAGCAGCTTGGGGGCAAGGGGAAGCACAGATACGCAGTATTTT

d_gene: TRBD2
v_gene: TRBV5-1
j_gene: TRBJ2-1
len: 14
abundance: -
CDR3aa: CASRLAGENNEQFF
CDR3nt: TGCGCCAGCAGGCTAGCGGGTGAGAACAATGAGCAGTTCTTC

d_gene: TRBD1
v_gene: TRBV19
j_gene: TRBJ1-2
len: 14
abundance: -
CDR3aa: CASNPTGGTYGYTF
CDR3nt: TGTGCCAGTAACCCGACAGGGGGGACCTATGGCTACACCTTC

d_gene: TRBD1
v_gene: TRBV6-5
j_gene: TRBJ2-5
len: 16
abundance: -
CDR3aa: CASSSIRDRVQETQYF
CDR3nt: TGTGCCAGCAGTTCCATCCGGGACAGGGTGCAAGAGACCCAGTACTTC

d_gene: TRBD1
v_gene: TRBV13
j_gene: TRBJ1-1
len: 17
abundance: -
CDR3aa: CASSLGPYRGLNTEAFF
CDR3nt: TGTGCCAGCAGCTTAGGGCCTTACAGGGGACTGAACACTGAAGCTTTCTTT

d_gene: TRBD2
v_gene: TRBV19
j_gene: TRBJ2-1
len: 12
abundance: -
CDR3aa: CASKREGNEQFF
CDR3nt: TGTGCCAGCAAGCGGGAGGGGAATGAGCAGTTCTTC

d_gene: TRBD2
v_gene: TRBV5-1
j_gene: TRBJ2-3
len: 16
abundance: -
CDR3aa: CASSLDGRASTDTQYF
CDR3nt: TGCGCCAGCAGCTTGGACGGGAGGGCTAGCACAGATACGCAGTATTTT

d_gene: TRBD2
v_gene: TRBV15
j_gene: TRBJ2-1
len: 14
abundance: -
CDR3aa: CATRKRETPDEQFF
CDR3nt: TGTGCCACCCGGAAGCGGGAGACCCCGGATGAGCAGTTCTTC

d_gene: TRBD2
v_gene: TRBV7-2
j_gene: TRBJ2-1
len: 16
abundance: -
CDR3aa: CASSLASSGSGNEQFF
CDR3nt: TGTGCCAGCAGCTTAGCGTCTAGCGGGAGTGGGAATGAGCAGTTCTTC

d_gene: -
v_gene: TRBV4-1
j_gene: TRBJ2-1
len: 16
abundance: few
CDR3aa: CASSQDLGAAYNEQFF
CDR3nt: TGCGCCAGCAGCCAAGATTTGGGGGCGGCCTACAATGAGCAGTTCTTC

d_gene: -
v_gene: TRBV7-8
j_gene: TRBJ2-1
len: 14
abundance: -
CDR3aa: CASSNPAVAVREFF
CDR3nt: TGTGCCAGCAGCAACCCGGCTGTGGCGGTGAGGGAGTTCTTC

d_gene: -
v_gene: TRBV6-5
j_gene: TRBJ2-2
len: 13
abundance: -
CDR3aa: CASSYGATGELFF
CDR3nt: TGTGCCAGCAGTTACGGAGCAACCGGGGAGCTGTTTTTT

d_gene: -
v_gene: TRBV24-1
j_gene: TRBJ2-2
len: 12
abundance: -
CDR3aa: CATQGSAGELFF
CDR3nt: TGTGCCACACAGGGTTCCGCCGGGGAGCTGTTTTTT

d_gene: TRBD2
v_gene: TRBV27
j_gene: TRBJ2-2
len: 16
abundance: -
CDR3aa: CASLGLAGGRTGELFF
CDR3nt: TGTGCCAGCCTGGGACTAGCGGGAGGGAGAACCGGGGAGCTGTTTTTT

d_gene: -
v_gene: TRBV19
j_gene: TRBJ1-4
len: 13
abundance: -
CDR3aa: CASSILSQGKLFF
CDR3nt: TGTGCCAGTAGTATTCTGAGTCAGGGAAAACTGTTTTTT

d_gene: -
v_gene: TRBV30
j_gene: TRBJ1-5
len: 12
abundance: once
CDR3aa: CAWSAHREPQHF
CDR3nt: TGTGCCTGGAGTGCCCACCGGGAGCCCCAGCATTTT

d_gene: -
v_gene: TRBV7-9
j_gene: TRBJ2-1
len: 13
abundance: -
CDR3aa: CATPGLAFNEQFF
CDR3nt: TGTGCCACCCCGGGACTGGCTTTTAATGAGCAGTTCTTC

d_gene: TRBD2
v_gene: TRBV6-2/TRBV6-3
j_gene: TRBJ2-3
len: 17
abundance: -
CDR3aa: CASSLRGGGRFPDTQYF
CDR3nt: TGTGCCAGCAGTCTACGGGGAGGCGGGAGGTTCCCAGATACGCAGTATTTT

d_gene: -
v_gene: TRBV5-4
j_gene: TRBJ2-1
len: 16
abundance: -
CDR3aa: CASSLDGASSYNEQFF
CDR3nt: TGTGCCAGCAGCTTGGATGGGGCTAGCTCCTACAATGAGCAGTTCTTC

d_gene: TRBD1
v_gene: TRBV5-1
j_gene: TRBJ1-1
len: 15
abundance: -
CDR3aa: CASSLMDRGNTEAFF
CDR3nt: TGCGCCAGCAGCTTGATGGACAGGGGGAACACTGAAGCTTTCTTT

d_gene: TRBD1
v_gene: TRBV7-9
j_gene: TRBJ1-4
len: 16
abundance: -
CDR3aa: CASSHPVGTGDEKLFF
CDR3nt: TGTGCCAGCAGCCATCCTGTCGGGACAGGGGATGAAAAACTGTTTTTT

d_gene: TRBD2
v_gene: TRBV30
j_gene: TRBJ2-7
len: 13
abundance: -
CDR3aa: CAWSLGGLREQYF
CDR3nt: TGTGCCTGGAGTTTGGGAGGGCTTCGCGAGCAGTACTTC

d_gene: -
v_gene: TRBV18
j_gene: TRBJ1-5
len: 14
abundance: -
CDR3aa: CASSAGGSNQPQHF
CDR3nt: TGTGCCAGCTCCGCGGGGGGGAGCAATCAGCCCCAGCATTTT